Following are 3 T cell receptor beta chains from one sample sequenced in a study of cytomegalovirus exposure and HLA in healthy donors. PCR involved 60 Vbeta and 13 Jbeta primers. Assay used: immunoSEQ multiplex PCR; TCRdb lists only in-frame clones, some missing. The sample records 100,000 to 150,000 clones, 17% being singletons. Sample: PBMCs. The receptors were gathered from a female donor in good health and CMV-seropositive.

The chain carries TRBV13 and TRBJ1-1; D unresolved. V gave up 7 bases and J gave up 3 bases, with 15 bases separating them. The germline V gene encodes CDR1 PRHDT and CDR2 FYEKMQ (reference sequence). This CDR3 region has 14 residues. This CDR3 is CASTLTRQDTEAFF. The CDR3 region has the DNA TGTGCCAGCACCCTGACGCGCCAGGACACTGAAGCTTTCTTT. The full variable domain, with the rest looked up from reference TRBV13 and TRBJ1-1, is AAGVIQSPRHLIKEKRETATLKCYPIPRHDTVYWYQQGPGQDPQFLISFYEKMQSDKGSIPDRFSAQQFSDYHSELNMSSLELGDSALYFCASTLTRQDTEAFFGQGTRLTVV.

V usage is TRBV28 and J usage is TRBJ1-2; D is possibly TRBD1 (6 bases). This CDR3 spans 15 amino acids. CDR1 is MDHEN and CDR2 is SYDVKM in the germline V gene. The germline V and J ends were trimmed by 4 bases and 0 bases, with 12 bases remaining between them. CDR3 DNA sequence: TGTGCCAGCAGTTCAGGACAGTTAGCTAACTATGGCTACACCTTC. This codes for CASSSGQLANYGYTF.

The chain carries TRBV15 and TRBJ2-5, with TRBD2 matching over 8 bases. CDR1 is LNHNV, CDR2 YYDKDF, per germline (reference sequence). With 6 bases clipped from V and 5 bases from J, the junction kept 20 bases outside the gene matches. The CDR3 contains 18 residues. CDR3 residues: CATSRGFGGTRGVETQYF. CDR3 bases: TGTGCCACCAGTAGGGGTTTTGGAGGGACTAGAGGCGTCGAGACCCAGTACTTC.